This TCR beta chain was profiled in a study of PD-1 blockade in classical Hodgkin lymphoma. Libraries were prepared by immunoSEQ multiplex PCR; TCRdb keeps only in-frame clonotypes and omits some of them. The table has 5,000 to 6,500 clones, around 85% seen once. This sample's time point: newly diagnosed, previously untreated cHL patient sample. Magnetic depletion of non-target cells from thawed PBMCs yielded purified CD8+ T cells. The sequenced material came from CD8+ T cells from blood. This receptor was taken from a human donor with classical Hodgkin lymphoma.

The chain's CDR3 is CASSLVGDEQFF. DNA of the CDR3: TGTGCCAGCAGCTTAGTTGGCGATGAGCAGTTCTTC. The J gene is TRBJ2-1, the V gene TRBV7-9; D is unclear. The CDR3 has 12 residues. Germline V gene sequence: CDR1 SEHNR, CDR2 FQNEAQ (reference sequence). V lost 1 base and J lost 8, with 6 bases in between.